The 20 T cell receptor beta chains below all came from one sample that was sequenced in a study of blood T cell repertoires in COVID-19. Libraries were prepared by immunoSEQ multiplex PCR; TCRdb keeps only in-frame clonotypes and omits some of them. This sample has about 220,000 clones, with roughly 85% found just once. Input material: peripheral blood. Receptors originate from a man in his forties or fifties who had recovered from COVID-19.

The rearrangement links TRBV5-1 to TRBJ1-5, with TRBD1 identical over 9 bases. The germline V gene has CDR1 SGHRS and CDR2 YFSETQ. This CDR3 comprises 15 residues. The ends lost 1 base at V and 3 bases at J; junction bases unmatched: 2. DNA for the CDR3: TGCGCCAGCAGCTTGACAGGGGGCGACAATCAGCCCCAGCATTTT. Protein sequence: CASSLTGGDNQPQHF.

The count of this clone is one. The V call is TRBV28, the J call TRBJ1-6, with 7 bases that match TRBD1. CDR3 length: 15 amino acids. Germline loops: CDR1 MDHEN, CDR2 SYDVKM. V lost 5 bases and J lost 4; bases outside the gene matches: 5. CDR3 in DNA: TGTGCCAGCAGTCCACAGGGACAGTATAATTCACCCCTCCACTTT. It yields the protein CASSPQGQYNSPLHF.

The V and J genes are TRBV19 and TRBJ1-2; possible D gene TRBD1, 5 bases. Germline loops: CDR1 LNHDA, CDR2 SQIVND (reference sequence). V shed 3 bases and J shed 2 bases, with 10 bases lying between them. This CDR3 has 14 residues. CDR3 residues: CASSIAGLNYGYTF. The CDR3 DNA reads as TGTGCCAGTAGTATTGCAGGGCTCAACTATGGCTACACCTTC.

This chain connects TRBV7-6 to TRBJ2-1, with TRBD2 identical over 8 bases. The V gene end was trimmed by 5 bases and the J gene end by 0 bases; junction bases not matched to a gene: 6. The CDR3 has 16 amino acids. Germline V gene data show CDR1 as SGHVS and CDR2 as FNYEAQ. Here the CDR3 reads CASSSSAGGSYNEQFF. Written as DNA, the CDR3 is TGTGCCAGCAGCAGCAGTGCGGGAGGCTCCTACAATGAGCAGTTCTTC.

The rearrangement links TRBV15 to TRBJ2-1, with 11 bases matching TRBD2. Germline-derived CDR1 and CDR2 are LNHNV and YYDKDF (reference sequence). This CDR3 has 13 residues. The J segment lost 5 bases and the V segment lost 9 bases, leaving 3 bases of the junction unmatched. The CDR3 nucleotides read TGTGCCACTAGCGGGAGGGCCCACAATGAGCAGTTCTTC. Encoded protein: CATSGRAHNEQFF.

The rearrangement joins TRBV11-3 to TRBJ2-1, with D possibly being TRBD1 (5 bases). V lost 4 bases, J lost 8 bases, and 18 bases lay in between. Germline-derived CDR1 and CDR2 are SGHNT and YENEEA. The CDR3 contains 15 residues. The CDR3 region is CASSWGGTGSDEQFF. As DNA, the CDR3 is TGTGCCAGCAGCTGGGGCGGAACAGGCAGCGATGAGCAGTTCTTC. The full variable domain, completed using reference TRBV11-3 and TRBJ2-1, is EAGVVQSPRYKIIEKKQPVAFWCNPISGHNTLYWYLQNLGQGPELLIRYENEEAVDDSQLPKDRFSAERLKGVDSTLKIQPAELGDSAVYLCASSWGGTGSDEQFFGPGTRLTVL.

V usage is TRBV20-1 and J usage is TRBJ2-2, with 7 positions matching TRBD2. Looked up from germline, CDR1 is DFQATT and CDR2 is SNEGSKA (reference sequence). The ends lost 3 bases at V and 8 bases at J; junction bases unmatched: 3. The CDR3 sequence is 12 residues long. The CDR3, as DNA: TGCAGTGCTAGTCTAGCGGCGGGGGAGCTGTTTTTT. Residues: CSASLAAGELFF.

This clone was observed a handful of times. The chain links TRBV28 to TRBJ2-7, with 8 bases identical to TRBD2. V shed 8 bases and J 7 bases; nucleotides not matched to a gene: 16. The germline V gene encodes CDR1 MDHEN and CDR2 SYDVKM. The CDR3 extends over 15 amino acids. CDR3 residues: CASGKVSGSAWEQYF. The CDR3 DNA is TGTGCCAGCGGCAAAGTAAGCGGGAGTGCTTGGGAGCAGTACTTC.

The V call is TRBV5-1, the J call TRBJ2-7; 11 nucleotides align to TRBD2. The V gene end was trimmed by 0 bases and the J gene end by 4 bases; junction bases not matched to a gene: 6. The CDR3 is 16 amino acids. The germline V gene encodes CDR1 SGHRS and CDR2 YFSETQ. The CDR3 DNA sequence: TGCGCCAGCAGCTTGGTGACTAGCGGGGCGGCGTACGAGCAGTACTTC. It translates to CASSLVTSGAAYEQYF.

This chain joins TRBV29-1 and TRBJ2-7; a possible D gene is TRBD2 (6 bases). CDR3 length equals 13 residues. V lost 6 bases and J 4 bases, leaving 16 bases between the germline ends. CDR1 and CDR2 from the germline V gene are SQVTM and ANQGSEA. The CDR3 sequence: CSVGGGSKYEQYF. CDR3 bases: TGCAGCGTCGGTGGGGGGAGCAAGTACGAGCAGTACTTC.

The chain couples TRBV27 to TRBJ2-7; maybe TRBD1 (5 bases). With 5 bases removed from V and 2 bases from J, the gap between germline ends came to 13 bases. This CDR3 comprises 14 residues. Germline CDR1 is MNHEY and CDR2 is SMNVEV (reference sequence). DNA for the CDR3: TGTGCCAGCAGTATCCTTGGACAAACCTACGAGCAGTACTTC. Translated: CASSILGQTYEQYF.

The chain links TRBV27 to TRBJ1-2, with D possibly matching TRBD1 (5 bases). This CDR3 spans 13 amino acids. Germline V gene sequence: CDR1 MNHEY, CDR2 SMNVEV (reference sequence). Between the trimmed V and J ends, which lost 3 bases and 3 bases, there was a span of 8 bases. This CDR3 reads CASSFGGDYGYTF. Here the CDR3 DNA reads TGTGCCAGCAGTTTCGGAGGGGACTATGGCTACACCTTC.

J is TRBJ2-7 and V is TRBV7-9; 9 positions agree with TRBD1. The V gene's germline CDR1 is SEHNR and CDR2 FQNEAQ (reference sequence). J gave up 9 bases and V 6 bases, and 12 bases lay outside the gene matches. This CDR3 contains 14 residues. This CDR3 reads CASRNEGQGHPQYF. The CDR3 nucleotides are TGTGCCAGCAGGAACGAGGGACAGGGACACCCGCAGTACTTC.

The chain links TRBV9 to TRBJ2-3; D may be TRBD1 (5 bases). CDR1 and CDR2 (germline): SGDLS, YYNGEE. Trimming pared 2 bases from V and 1 base from J, leaving 8 bases between. The CDR3 contains 14 residues. CDR3 sequence: CASSVGPRTDTQYF. The CDR3 nucleotides are TGTGCCAGCAGCGTGGGGCCCCGCACAGATACGCAGTATTTT. The variable domain in full, completed from reference TRBV9 and TRBJ2-3, reads DSGVTQTPKHLITATGQRVTLRCSPRSGDLSVYWYQQSLDQGLQFLIQYYNGEERAKGNILERFSAQQFPDLHSELNLSSLELGDSALYFCASSVGPRTDTQYFGPGTRLTVL.

The rearrangement links TRBV18 to TRBJ1-1; TRBD1 matches at 8 bases. V trimming: 5 bases; J trimming: 5 bases; junction bases outside the gene matches: 7. Germline values: CDR1 KGHSH, CDR2 LQKENI. The CDR3 covers 14 residues. The CDR3 region is CASSGQGSGTEAFF. The DNA of the CDR3 is TGTGCCAGCTCAGGACAGGGATCGGGTACTGAAGCTTTCTTT.

The chain has TRBV4-2 and TRBJ2-5, with D possibly being TRBD2 (6 bases). The germline V gene has CDR1 LGHNA and CDR2 YNFKEQ. Trimming took off 4 bases at V and 5 bases at J, with 11 bases between the two ends. The CDR3 is 13 amino acids. The DNA for the CDR3 is TGTGCCAGCAGCCCGGCACGGGAGGAGACCCAGTACTTC. This codes for CASSPAREETQYF.

The chain uses TRBV18 and TRBJ1-4; 7 nucleotides align to TRBD1. Germline V gene data show CDR1 as KGHSH and CDR2 as LQKENI. Losses at the gene ends were 4 bases for V and 12 bases for J; bases not matched to a gene: 20. The CDR3 is 17 amino acids. The CDR3 here is CASSHSGTAEPYGQLFF. In DNA, the CDR3 is TGTGCCAGCTCACACTCCGGGACAGCGGAACCCTATGGGCAACTGTTTTTT.

The V and J genes are TRBV5-5 and TRBJ2-5; 7 bases are shared with TRBD1. Per the germline V gene, CDR1 is SGHKS and CDR2 is YYEKEE (reference sequence). This CDR3 contains 14 residues. The V segment lost 4 bases and the J segment 3 bases; nucleotides outside the gene matches: 6. The CDR3 DNA reads TGTGCCAGCAGCCGACTTGACAGGGAAGAGACCCAGTACTTC. Translated: CASSRLDREETQYF.

The genes are TRBV28 and TRBJ1-6; possibly TRBD1 for D (5 bases). The CDR3 loop spans 13 amino acids. Germline V gene lookup returns CDR1 MDHEN and CDR2 SYDVKM. V was cut by 6 bases and J by 10 bases, with 13 bases left in between. The CDR3 nucleotides are TGTGCCAGCAGGTTGGACAAGCAATCACCCCTCCACTTT. This sequence encodes CASRLDKQSPLHF.

V and J are TRBV7-2 and TRBJ2-7; D perhaps matches TRBD1 (5 bases). CDR3 length: 15 amino acids. Trimming left V 5 bases short and J 0 bases short, with 14 bases between. Looked up from germline, CDR1 is SGHTA and CDR2 is FQGNSA. The CDR3: CASSGGAGHSYEQYF. The CDR3 DNA sequence: TGTGCCAGCAGCGGTGGTGCAGGGCACTCCTACGAGCAGTACTTC.